This T cell receptor (beta chain) was sequenced during a study of blood T cell repertoires in COVID-19. The CDR3 runs 14 residues. Germline V gives CDR1 SNHLY, CDR2 FYNNEI. Trimming cost V 4 bases and J 5 bases, with 11 bases left between them. The data were produced by immunoSEQ multiplex PCR, yet TCRdb's version contains in-frame clones alone and is incomplete. The sample includes roughly 450,000 clones, 90% of them seen just once. In terms of age and location, participants ranged from roughly 18 to 100 years and lived in about two dozen US areas. Sequencing used PBMCs or T cells enriched from blood (not recorded which). The sequence was collected from a man between 18 and 35 years old who had recovered from COVID-19. The rearrangement links TRBV2 to TRBJ2-2; D is ambiguous. This CDR3 reads CASSVEAETGELFF. The DNA of the CDR3 is TGTGCCAGCAGTGTAGAGGCCGAGACCGGGGAGCTGTTTTTT.